This entry describes one T cell receptor (beta chain). The antigen is not known. This sample stems from a study of cytomegalovirus exposure and HLA in healthy donors. Study outcomes and limitations: Being productive about 90% or about 30% of the time was typical of most TCR beta V segments in an earlier analysis. Exclusion applied to some V segments, including TRBV6-2 and TRBV6-3, as they were indistinguishable. The study flagged about 150 TCR beta chains as cytomegalovirus-associated. Rates of TCR association differed by HLA locus in a later analysis, with DRB1 highest and HLA-C lowest.

13 Jbeta primers and 60 Vbeta primers were used for the PCR. TCRdb's table, derived via immunoSEQ multiplex PCR, lists solely in-frame clones and lacks some. This table lists about 53,000 clones. The germline V and J ends were trimmed by 1 base and 2 bases, with 7 bases remaining between them. Germline V lookup: CDR1 MNHNS, CDR2 SASEGT. CDR3 length equals 14 residues. The source is a woman younger than 30 in good health and CMV-seronegative. The V and J genes are TRBV6-1 and TRBJ2-3; D unresolved. Specimen: PBMCs. The CDR3 spells CASSEDTITDTQYF. CDR3 bases: TGTGCCAGCAGTGAAGATACAATCACAGATACGCAGTATTTT.